Listed below are T cell receptor beta chains from one sample, sequenced in a study of cytomegalovirus exposure and HLA in healthy donors. The method was immunoSEQ multiplex PCR; TCRdb's version includes in-frame clones alone and lacks a portion of them. This sample yields 150,000 to 200,000 clones, of which 75% to 90% are seen a single time; around 1.6% belongs to the top ten. Sequencing was carried out using PBMCs. The receptors here all came from a young woman in good health and CMV-seronegative. The CDR3 runs from the conserved cysteine through the conserved F or W. The D gene is left open where the match is weak. Not all rows give a size; the values are once, few, many and, for expanded clones, a class.

V gene,J gene,D gene,clone size,CDR3 DNA,CDR3 protein
TRBV2,TRBJ2-3,NA,NA,TGTGCCAGCAGTGACCTAGCGAACTTTGATACAGATACGCAGTATTTT,CASSDLANFDTDTQYF
TRBV19,TRBJ1-1,NA,NA,TGTGCCAGTAGTATCACAGAGAACACTGAAGCTTTCTTT,CASSITENTEAFF
TRBV11-3,TRBJ1-1,NA,NA,TGTGCCAGCAGCTTACCGGGGTATAACACTGAAGCTTTCTTT,CASSLPGYNTEAFF
TRBV25-1,TRBJ2-2,NA,few,TGTGCCAGCAGTGAATACGAAGCTGAGGTCTCCGGGGAGCTGTTTTTT,CASSEYEAEVSGELFF
TRBV5-1,TRBJ1-1,NA,NA,TGCGCCAGCAGCTTAGGTGGGCAGGGCACTGAAGCTTTCTTT,CASSLGGQGTEAFF
TRBV9,TRBJ2-5,NA,NA,TGTGCCAGCAGCGTAACGTTAGAGGGCCGGGAGACCCAGTACTTC,CASSVTLEGRETQYF
TRBV6-6,TRBJ2-1,NA,NA,TGTGCCAGCAGTTACTCGGCAGGTTACAATGAGCAGTTCTTC,CASSYSAGYNEQFF
TRBV2,TRBJ2-1,NA,NA,TGTGCCAGCAGTGGACAGCTTAGCTCCTACAATGAGCAGTTCTTC,CASSGQLSSYNEQFF
TRBV6-1,TRBJ1-2,TRBD1,NA,TGTGCCAGCAGGTGGGACAGGGGGGTACACACCTTC,CASRWDRGVHTF
TRBV7-9,TRBJ2-7,TRBD1,few,TGTTCCAGCAGCTCATACGGAACCCGGGACAGAAGCTACGAGCAGTACTTC,CSSSSYGTRDRSYEQYF
TRBV7-9,TRBJ1-2,TRBD1,once,TGTGCCAGCAGCTTAGAGACAGGGGGCAACTATGGCTACACCTTC,CASSLETGGNYGYTF
TRBV10-1,TRBJ2-1,TRBD2,NA,TGCGCCAGCAGTGAAGGGGGGACTAGCGGATACAATGAGCAGTTCTTC,CASSEGGTSGYNEQFF
TRBV5-1,TRBJ1-2,NA,NA,TGCGCCAGCAGCCCAACAGGAGTCTATGGCTACACCTTC,CASSPTGVYGYTF
TRBV5-8,TRBJ2-2,NA,NA,TGTGCCAGCAGCTTCGGACAGAAGGCCGGGGAGCTGTTTTTT,CASSFGQKAGELFF
TRBV7-9,TRBJ2-1,TRBD2,NA,TGTGCCAGCAGCTCCCCCGGGGGGGCGGGGGACAATGAGCAGTTCTTC,CASSSPGGAGDNEQFF
TRBV28,TRBJ2-1,NA,few,TGTGCCAGCGGCGGCTACAATGAGCAGTTCTTC,CASGGYNEQFF
TRBV25-1,TRBJ2-3,TRBD2,NA,TGTGCCAGCGGGGACTACCATAGCACAGATACGCAGTATTTT,CASGDYHSTDTQYF
TRBV19,TRBJ2-2,TRBD2,NA,TGTGCCAGTAGTATAGGGCGACTAGCGGGGACCGGGGAGCTGTTTTTT,CASSIGRLAGTGELFF
TRBV2,TRBJ2-7,NA,NA,TGTGCCAGCAGTGAAAAGGTTTTGGACTTCTCCTACGAGCAGTACTTC,CASSEKVLDFSYEQYF
TRBV5-1,TRBJ2-7,NA,NA,TGCGCCAGCAGCCCGCGACTCTACGAGCAGTACTTC,CASSPRLYEQYF
TRBV6-1,TRBJ1-4,NA,NA,TGTGCCAGCAGAGCAGGGGTTGAAAAACTGTTTTTT,CASRAGVEKLFF
TRBV7-9,TRBJ2-1,TRBD2,NA,TGTGCCAGCAGCCCGGGGGGGTATGAGCAGTTCTTC,CASSPGGYEQFF